These 23 T cell receptor beta chains were all obtained from the same sample, sequenced in a study of memory CD4+ T cells and cytomegalovirus serostatus. Data came from immunoSEQ multiplex PCR; TCRdb stores just in-frame clones and leaves some out. The sample lists about 75,000 clones; 60% to 80% were seen once. Single viable CD3+CD4+CD8-CD45RO+ cells were sorted as the memory CD4+ T cells. Sequenced material: memory CD4+ T cells from blood. Receptors were obtained from an adult in good health and CMV-seropositive.

The rearrangement joins TRBV10-3 to TRBJ1-2; 9 positions agree with TRBD1. Looked up from germline, CDR1 is ENHRY and CDR2 is SYGVKD. V shed 7 bases and J 2 bases; nucleotides not matched to a gene: 5. The CDR3 is 14 amino acids. CDR3 coding DNA: TGTGCCATCACCCCAGGACAGGGGAACTATGGCTACACCTTC. Translated, it gives CAITPGQGNYGYTF.

The rearrangement links TRBV11-2 to TRBJ2-4; 9 bases match TRBD2. CDR3 length: 15 residues. Looked up from germline, CDR1 is SGHAT and CDR2 is FQNNGV. J gave up 6 bases and V 3 bases, and 6 bases lay outside the gene matches. CDR3 DNA sequence: TGTGCCAGCAGCTTCCTGGCGGGAGGGTCAAACATTCAGTACTTC. Residues: CASSFLAGGSNIQYF.

This clone was seen a few times. The rearrangement uses TRBV7-8 and TRBJ1-5; D uncertain. V was cut by 6 bases and J by 6 bases, with 9 bases left in between. CDR3 length equals 12 residues. Germline loops: CDR1 SGHVS, CDR2 FQNEAQ. CDR3 loop: CASSLVSQPQHF. CDR3 in DNA: TGTGCCAGCAGTTTGGTCTCTCAGCCCCAGCATTTT. The full variable domain, its missing parts supplied by reference TRBV7-8 and TRBJ1-5, is GAGVSQSPRYKVAKRGQDVALRCDPISGHVSLFWYQQALGQGPEFLTYFQNEAQLDKSGLPSDRFFAERPEGSVSTLKIQRTQQEDSAVYLCASSLVSQPQHFGDGTRLSIL.

The chain links TRBV6-6 to TRBJ1-1; 10 bases are shared with TRBD1. This CDR3 contains 13 residues. V shed 5 bases and J 7 bases; nucleotides not matched to a gene: 4. CDR1 and CDR2 (germline): MNHNY, SVGAGI (reference sequence). The CDR3 spells CASSPRTGGEAFF. In DNA form, the CDR3 reads TGTGCCAGCAGTCCACGGACAGGGGGTGAAGCTTTCTTT.

Regarding this clone: Distinct nucleotide sequences in the sample also encode this CDR3. The chain joins TRBV6-6 to TRBJ1-2; D may be TRBD1 (5 bases). The V gene lost 2 bases and the J gene lost 7 bases, with 8 bases spanning the gap. CDR3 length equals 12 residues. Germline CDR1 MNHNY, CDR2 SVGAGI (reference sequence). The CDR3 bases are TGTGCCAGCAGTTACGGGGGTCGTGGCTACACCTTC. This sequence encodes CASSYGGRGYTF.

This chain joins TRBV19 and TRBJ2-2; D is unresolved. Trimming removed 4 bases at V and 0 bases at J, with 9 bases between. Germline V gene sequence: CDR1 LNHDA, CDR2 SQIVND (reference sequence). The CDR3 loop spans 15 amino acids. The CDR3 protein is CASSTFVANTGELFF. The DNA of the CDR3 is TGTGCCAGTAGTACCTTTGTAGCGAACACCGGGGAGCTGTTTTTT.

The rearrangement uses TRBV7-9 and TRBJ2-5; D unclear. Germline-derived CDR1 and CDR2 are SEHNR and FQNEAQ (reference sequence). The V end was cut by 4 bases, the J end by 5 bases, with 8 bases between. The CDR3 length is 12 residues. CDR3 nucleotide sequence: TGTGCCAGCAGCTCACAAGGGGAGACCCAGTACTTC. This gives the protein CASSSQGETQYF.

The chain joins TRBV5-6 to TRBJ2-3; D gene unclear. Germline V CDR1 and CDR2: SGHDT, YYEEEE. This CDR3 is built from 13 residues. Trimming removed 4 bases from V and 5 bases from J, with 11 bases in between. CDR3 DNA: TGTGCCAGCAGCCCCCTAGTCGGAGATACGCAGTATTTT. The encoded protein is CASSPLVGDTQYF.

To note about this clone: At one of its ends the junction is not consistent with the germline gene, which may arise from a read error. CDR3 DNA: TGTGCCAGTAGTATAGATCGGGTTCAGCTCCAGCATTTT. It encodes CASSIDRVQLQHF. The rearrangement uses TRBV19 and TRBJ1-5; D call uncertain. Per germline, CDR1 LNHDA and CDR2 SQIVND (reference sequence). The CDR3 covers 13 residues.

This chain connects TRBV18 to TRBJ2-7, with D perhaps TRBD1 (5 bases). In germline, CDR1 is KGHSH, CDR2 LQKENI. V was pared by 6 bases and J by 4 bases, with 22 bases between. The CDR3 covers 16 residues. This CDR3 reads CASSPTTPGPLYEQYF. The DNA of the CDR3 is TGTGCCAGCTCTCCCACTACCCCAGGGCCCCTTTACGAGCAGTACTTC.

Only one count was recorded for this clone. The chain is built from TRBV15 and TRBJ1-4, with TRBD1 as a possible D gene (6 bases). The germline V gene encodes CDR1 LNHNV and CDR2 YYDKDF (reference sequence). V lost 4 bases, J lost 4 bases, and 13 bases lay in between. The length of the CDR3 is 15 residues. The chain's CDR3 is CATSNQGHSNEKLFF. CDR3 nucleotides: TGTGCCACCAGCAACCAGGGGCACAGTAATGAAAAACTGTTTTTT.

This clone turned up a few times. The chain carries TRBV4-2 and TRBJ1-2; D remains ambiguous. This CDR3 has 12 residues. Germline assignment: CDR1 LGHNA and CDR2 YNFKEQ. V lost 0 bases to trimming and J lost 8 bases, with 7 bases between them. CDR3 residues: CASSQDTWGYTF. The CDR3 region has the DNA TGTGCCAGCAGCCAAGACACCTGGGGCTACACCTTC.

The rearrangement joins TRBV7-2 to TRBJ2-1; 8 bases map to TRBD2. The CDR3 covers 14 residues. J was trimmed by 2 bases and V by 8 bases; bases with no gene match: 5. The germline gives CDR1 SGHTA, CDR2 FQGNSA. In DNA, the CDR3 is TGTGCCAGCTCCCGGGGGGGGGCCTACAATGAGCAGTTCTTC. Encoded protein: CASSRGGAYNEQFF.

This clone was observed many times. The CDR3 coding sequence is TGTGCCAGCAGCTTAGTCCAGGAATCCACTGAAGCTTTCTTT. It specifies CASSLVQESTEAFF. This chain joins TRBV7-9 and TRBJ1-1; no reliable D call. In germline, CDR1 is SEHNR, CDR2 FQNEAQ (reference sequence). The CDR3 consists of 14 residues. V dropped 1 base and J dropped 4 bases, with 10 bases sitting between them.

This clone was seen only a few times. The chain links TRBV10-1 to TRBJ1-1; D remains unclear. CDR1 is WNHNN, CDR2 SYGVQD, per germline (reference sequence). This CDR3 spans 12 amino acids. Trimming stripped 4 bases from V and 11 bases from J, with 14 bases between. CDR3 loop: CASSGPRTPAFF. Here the CDR3 DNA reads TGCGCCAGCAGTGGCCCCAGGACCCCGGCTTTCTTT.

The V and J genes are TRBV18 and TRBJ1-1; D call uncertain. With 2 bases removed from V and 4 bases from J, the gap between germline ends came to 14 bases. Germline lookup yields CDR1 KGHSH and CDR2 LQKENI. This CDR3 has 15 residues. CDR3 sequence: CASSPIPPAFTEAFF. The CDR3 nucleotides read TGTGCCAGCTCACCAATCCCTCCAGCCTTCACTGAAGCTTTCTTT.

This clone was counted once. This rearrangement joins TRBV25-1 to TRBJ1-4; no clear D gene. The germline gives CDR1 MGHDK, CDR2 SYGVNS. The V end was cut by 5 bases, the J end by 8 bases, with 15 bases between. The CDR3 sequence is 14 residues long. The CDR3 DNA follows: TGTGCCAGCAGTCGCCTCGGTAGGAAAGAAAAACTGTTTTTT. Translated, it gives CASSRLGRKEKLFF.

The chain recombines TRBV11-2 with TRBJ1-1; 7 positions agree with TRBD1. CDR3 length equals 15 residues. With 5 bases clipped from V and 3 bases from J, the junction kept 9 bases outside the gene matches. Germline CDR1 and CDR2: SGHAT and FQNNGV. The CDR3 is CASSPDRVGYTEAFF. CDR3 sequence (DNA): TGTGCCAGCAGCCCAGACAGGGTAGGGTACACTGAAGCTTTCTTT.

This chain connects TRBV7-8 to TRBJ1-1; the D gene is possibly TRBD1 (5 bases). This CDR3 contains 13 residues. Between the trimmed V and J ends, which lost 5 bases and 8 bases, there was a span of 15 bases. Germline assignment: CDR1 SGHVS and CDR2 FQNEAQ. The CDR3 spells CASSPFRGGEAFF. The CDR3 DNA reads as TGTGCCAGCAGCCCCTTTCGGGGGGGAGAAGCTTTCTTT.

The J gene is TRBJ1-2, the V gene TRBV5-6; D gene uncertain. The CDR3 contains 13 residues. V was clipped by 4 bases and J by 9 bases, with 16 bases between them. CDR1 is SGHDT and CDR2 is YYEEEE in the germline V gene. The CDR3 reads CASSPLSSRSYTF. The CDR3 region has the DNA TGTGCCAGCAGCCCCCTTTCGTCGAGAAGCTACACCTTC.

The chain couples TRBV18 to TRBJ2-6, with TRBD2 identical over 8 bases. Germline V lookup: CDR1 KGHSH, CDR2 LQKENI. The CDR3 is made up of 19 amino acids. With V trimmed by 3 bases and J by 0 bases, 10 bases remained unmatched. The CDR3 spells CASSPFGLAGSSGANVLTF. In DNA, the CDR3 is TGTGCCAGCTCACCTTTTGGACTAGCCGGAAGCTCTGGGGCCAACGTCCTGACTTTC.

The rearrangement uses TRBV5-5 and TRBJ2-5; the D is unclear. Germline V CDR1 and CDR2: SGHKS, YYEKEE (reference sequence). V was pared by 1 base and J by 4 bases, with 8 bases between. The CDR3 extends over 13 amino acids. CDR3 nucleotide sequence: TGTGCCAGCAGCTTGTGGGTAGGAGAGACCCAGTACTTC. Translation: CASSLWVGETQYF.

This chain links TRBV7-2 with TRBJ2-2; D is perhaps TRBD1 or TRBD2 (5 bases each). This CDR3 contains 16 residues. CDR1 SGHTA and CDR2 FQGNSA come from the germline V gene. V was clipped by 0 bases and J by 6 bases, with 14 bases between them. CDR3 sequence reads: CASSLAFGGVSGELFF. The CDR3 nucleotides read TGTGCCAGCAGCTTAGCGTTTGGGGGAGTGTCCGGGGAGCTGTTTTTT.